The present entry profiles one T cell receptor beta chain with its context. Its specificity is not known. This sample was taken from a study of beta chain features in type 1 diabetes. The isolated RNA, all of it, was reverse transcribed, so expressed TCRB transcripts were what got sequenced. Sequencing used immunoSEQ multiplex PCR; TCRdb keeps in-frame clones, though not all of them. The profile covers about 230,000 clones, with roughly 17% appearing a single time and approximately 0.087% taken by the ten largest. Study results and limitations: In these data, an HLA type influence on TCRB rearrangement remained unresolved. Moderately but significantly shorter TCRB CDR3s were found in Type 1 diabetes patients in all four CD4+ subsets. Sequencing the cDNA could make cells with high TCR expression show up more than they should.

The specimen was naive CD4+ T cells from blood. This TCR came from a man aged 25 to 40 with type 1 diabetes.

In DNA, the CDR3 is TGTGCCAGCAGTTACCCGGGGTCGGGGGCCAACGTCCTGACTTTC. As protein: CASSYPGSGANVLTF. The rearrangement links TRBV6-5 to TRBJ2-6; TRBD2 is a possible D gene (5 bases). This CDR3 region has 15 residues. V was shortened by 2 bases and J by 4 bases, with 9 bases between the two germline ends. Per germline, CDR1 MNHEY and CDR2 SVGAGI.